This T cell receptor beta chain appears in the sequencing data of a study of PD-L1 blockade in urothelial cancer. Study information: Each patient had 0 to 3 earlier chemotherapy regimens.

Germline-derived CDR1 and CDR2 are SNHLY and FYNNEI. The CDR3 consists of 15 residues. Trimming shortened V by 0 bases and J by 4 bases, and 12 bases separated the two germline ends. Libraries were prepared by immunoSEQ multiplex PCR; TCRdb keeps only in-frame clonotypes and omits some of them. Here the sample spans about 82,000 clones, 82% being singletons. The receptor's source is a man between 65 and 85 years old with urothelial cancer. This rearrangement joins TRBV2 to TRBJ2-5; tentatively, D is TRBD1 (6 bases). Sequencing used PBMCs, obtained around atezolizumab (anti-PD-L1) treatment. This chain's CDR3 is CASSEAQGLAETQYF. CDR3 bases: TGTGCCAGCAGTGAAGCTCAGGGGCTTGCAGAGACCCAGTACTTC.